This TCR beta chain was documented in a study of blood T cell repertoires in COVID-19. Study context: Acute-phase and convalescent COVID-19 samples originated in the United States, Italy and Spain. PBMCs, B-cell-depleted T cells, or T cells provided the cDNA or gDNA that made up the material.

Authors' processing steps: Counts of nucleated cells, estimated from reference gene primer amplification, were obtained. TCRdb's copy holds only in-frame clones and misses some; the assay was immunoSEQ multiplex PCR. That table supplies the V and J calls and clone size; D and trimming were determined from the DNA. The table shows fewer than 200,000 clones, with 80% to 90% occurring only once. Germline CDR1 is LGHNA and CDR2 is YNFKEQ. The CDR3 totals 16 residues. The V end was cut by 6 bases, the J end by 0 bases, with 14 bases between. V usage is TRBV4-2 and J usage is TRBJ2-2, with D possibly being TRBD2 (5 bases). The TCR comes from a woman aged 50 to 60 with acute or convalescent COVID-19. Sequenced material: peripheral blood. The CDR3 region has the DNA TGTGCCAGCAGGCCATCGGGGATCACGAACACCGGGGAGCTGTTTTTT. Its protein is CASRPSGITNTGELFF.